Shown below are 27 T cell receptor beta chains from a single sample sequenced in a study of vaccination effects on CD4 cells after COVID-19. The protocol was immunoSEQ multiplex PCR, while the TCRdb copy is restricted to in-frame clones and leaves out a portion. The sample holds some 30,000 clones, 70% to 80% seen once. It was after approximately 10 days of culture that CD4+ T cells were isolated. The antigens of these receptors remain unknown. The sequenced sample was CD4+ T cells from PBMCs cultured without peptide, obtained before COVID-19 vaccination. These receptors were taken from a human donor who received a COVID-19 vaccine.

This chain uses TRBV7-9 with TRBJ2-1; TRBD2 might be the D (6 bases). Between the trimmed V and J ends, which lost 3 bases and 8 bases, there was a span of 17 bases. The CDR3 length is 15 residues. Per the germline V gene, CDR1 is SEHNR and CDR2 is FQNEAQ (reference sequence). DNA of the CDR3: TGTGCCAGCAGCTTCCGCGGGATAGCGTCACATGAGCAGTTCTTC. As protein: CASSFRGIASHEQFF.

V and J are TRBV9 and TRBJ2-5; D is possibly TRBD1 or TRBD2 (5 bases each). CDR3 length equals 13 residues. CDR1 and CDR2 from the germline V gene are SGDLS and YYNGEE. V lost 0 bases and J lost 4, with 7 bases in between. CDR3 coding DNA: TGTGCCAGCAGCGTAGAGGGGAGAGAGACCCAGTACTTC. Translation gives CASSVEGRETQYF.

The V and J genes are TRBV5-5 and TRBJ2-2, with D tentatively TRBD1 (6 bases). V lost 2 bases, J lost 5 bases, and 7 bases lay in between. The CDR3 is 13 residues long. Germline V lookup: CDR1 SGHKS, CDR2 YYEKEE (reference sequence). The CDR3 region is CASSLQGTGELFF. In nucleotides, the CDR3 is TGTGCCAGCAGCTTACAGGGAACCGGGGAGCTGTTTTTT.

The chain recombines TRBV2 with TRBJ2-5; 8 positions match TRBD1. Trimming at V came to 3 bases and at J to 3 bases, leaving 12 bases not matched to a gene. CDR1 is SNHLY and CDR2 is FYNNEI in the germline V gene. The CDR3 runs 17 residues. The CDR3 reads CASSDGVTGGNEETQYF. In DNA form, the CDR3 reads TGTGCCAGCAGTGACGGGGTTACAGGGGGGAACGAAGAGACCCAGTACTTC.

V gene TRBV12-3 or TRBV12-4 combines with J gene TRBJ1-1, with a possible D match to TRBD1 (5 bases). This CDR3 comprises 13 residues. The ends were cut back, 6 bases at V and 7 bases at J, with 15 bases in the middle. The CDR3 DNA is TGTGCCAGCAGCTTTGGCAGGGCCTATGAAGCTTTCTTT. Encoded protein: CASSFGRAYEAFF.

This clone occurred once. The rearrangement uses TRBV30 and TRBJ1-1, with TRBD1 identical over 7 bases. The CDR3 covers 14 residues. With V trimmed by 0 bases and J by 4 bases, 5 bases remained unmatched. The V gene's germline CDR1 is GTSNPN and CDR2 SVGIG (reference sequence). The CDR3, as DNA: TGTGCCTGGAGTGTAAAAGGGGGCATCACTGAAGCTTTCTTT. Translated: CAWSVKGGITEAFF.

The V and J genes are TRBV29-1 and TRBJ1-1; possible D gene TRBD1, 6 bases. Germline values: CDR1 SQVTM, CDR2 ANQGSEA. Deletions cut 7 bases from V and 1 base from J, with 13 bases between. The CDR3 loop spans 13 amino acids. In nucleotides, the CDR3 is TGCAGCGCGGAAAGGGGGAGGAACACTGAAGCTTTCTTT. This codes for CSAERGRNTEAFF.

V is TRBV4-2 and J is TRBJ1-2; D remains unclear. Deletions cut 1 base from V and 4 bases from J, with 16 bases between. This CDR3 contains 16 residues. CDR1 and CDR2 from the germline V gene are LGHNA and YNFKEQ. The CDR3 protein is CASSQASITLSYGYTF. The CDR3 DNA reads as TGTGCCAGCAGCCAAGCGAGTATCACCCTCTCCTATGGCTACACCTTC.

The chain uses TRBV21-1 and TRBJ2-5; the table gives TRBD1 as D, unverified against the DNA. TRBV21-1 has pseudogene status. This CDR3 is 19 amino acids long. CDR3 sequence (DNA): TGTGCCAGCAGCAAACGGAGTTTGGGCCGGGACACCGGTAAAGAGACCCAGTACTTC. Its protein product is CASSKRSLGRDTGKETQYF.

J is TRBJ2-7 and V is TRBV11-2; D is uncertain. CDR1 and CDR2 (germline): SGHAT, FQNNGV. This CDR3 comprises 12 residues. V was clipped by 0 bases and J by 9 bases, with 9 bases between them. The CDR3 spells CASSLEVFGQYF. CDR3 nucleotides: TGTGCCAGCAGCTTAGAAGTCTTCGGGCAGTACTTC.

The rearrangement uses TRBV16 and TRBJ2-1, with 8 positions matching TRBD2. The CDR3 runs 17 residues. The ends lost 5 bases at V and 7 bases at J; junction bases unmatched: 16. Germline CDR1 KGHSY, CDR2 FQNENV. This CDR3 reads CASSLRVLAVRPNEQFF. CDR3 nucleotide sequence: TGTGCCAGCAGCTTAAGAGTACTAGCGGTTAGACCGAATGAGCAGTTCTTC.

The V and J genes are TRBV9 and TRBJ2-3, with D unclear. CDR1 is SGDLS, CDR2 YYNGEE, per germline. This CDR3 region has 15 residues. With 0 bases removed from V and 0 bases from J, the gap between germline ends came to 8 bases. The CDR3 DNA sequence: TGTGCCAGCAGCGTAGCTTGGCAGAGCACAGATACGCAGTATTTT. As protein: CASSVAWQSTDTQYF.

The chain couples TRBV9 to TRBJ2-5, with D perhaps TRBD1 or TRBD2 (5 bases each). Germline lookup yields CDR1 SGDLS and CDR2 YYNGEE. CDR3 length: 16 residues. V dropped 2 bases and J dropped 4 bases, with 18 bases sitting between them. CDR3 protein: CASSVGVGLRGETQYF. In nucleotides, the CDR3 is TGTGCCAGCAGCGTGGGGGTTGGGCTTAGGGGAGAGACCCAGTACTTC.

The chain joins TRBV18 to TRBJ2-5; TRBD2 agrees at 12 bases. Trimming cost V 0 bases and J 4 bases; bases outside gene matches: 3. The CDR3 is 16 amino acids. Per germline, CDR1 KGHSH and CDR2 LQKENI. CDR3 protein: CASSPPRLAGVETQYF. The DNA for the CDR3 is TGTGCCAGCTCACCACCGAGACTAGCGGGAGTAGAGACCCAGTACTTC.

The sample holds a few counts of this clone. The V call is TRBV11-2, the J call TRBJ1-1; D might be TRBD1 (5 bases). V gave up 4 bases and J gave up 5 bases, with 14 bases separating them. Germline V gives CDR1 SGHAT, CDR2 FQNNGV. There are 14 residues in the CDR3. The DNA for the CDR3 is TGTGCCAGCAGCTGGGAGGGGCTCGGGACTGAAGCTTTCTTT. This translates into CASSWEGLGTEAFF.

The CDR3 is CASSLFRDTYNSPLHF. DNA for the CDR3: TGTGCCAGCAGCTTATTTAGGGACACCTATAATTCACCCCTCCACTTT. The V and J genes are TRBV11-2 and TRBJ1-6; maybe TRBD1 (6 bases). V was trimmed by 2 bases and J by 2 bases, leaving 10 bases between them. This CDR3 region has 16 residues. The germline V gene has CDR1 SGHAT and CDR2 FQNNGV.

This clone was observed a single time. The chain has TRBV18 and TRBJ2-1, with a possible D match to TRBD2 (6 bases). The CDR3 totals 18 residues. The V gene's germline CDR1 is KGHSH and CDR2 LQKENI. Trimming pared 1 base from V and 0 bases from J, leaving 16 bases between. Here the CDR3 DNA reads TGTGCCAGCTCACCACAGTATCGCGCGGGAAGCTCCTACAATGAGCAGTTCTTC. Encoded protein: CASSPQYRAGSSYNEQFF.

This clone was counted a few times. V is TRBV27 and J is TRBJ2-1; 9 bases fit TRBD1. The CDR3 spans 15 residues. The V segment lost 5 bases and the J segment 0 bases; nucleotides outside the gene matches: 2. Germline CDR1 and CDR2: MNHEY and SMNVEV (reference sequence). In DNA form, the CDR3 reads TGTGCCAGCAGTCGACAGGGGGTCTCCTACAATGAGCAGTTCTTC. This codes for CASSRQGVSYNEQFF.

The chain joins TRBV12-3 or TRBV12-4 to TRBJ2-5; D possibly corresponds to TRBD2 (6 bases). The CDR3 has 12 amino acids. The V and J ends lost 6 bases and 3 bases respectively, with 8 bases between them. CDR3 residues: CASSRLEETQYF. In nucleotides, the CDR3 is TGTGCCAGCAGCCGACTAGAAGAGACCCAGTACTTC.

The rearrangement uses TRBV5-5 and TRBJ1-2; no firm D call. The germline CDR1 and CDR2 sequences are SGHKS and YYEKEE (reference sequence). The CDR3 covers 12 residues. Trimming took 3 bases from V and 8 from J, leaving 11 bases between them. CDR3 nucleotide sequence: TGTGCCAGCAGCTCGGTCGACCGGGGCTACACCTTC. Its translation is CASSSVDRGYTF.

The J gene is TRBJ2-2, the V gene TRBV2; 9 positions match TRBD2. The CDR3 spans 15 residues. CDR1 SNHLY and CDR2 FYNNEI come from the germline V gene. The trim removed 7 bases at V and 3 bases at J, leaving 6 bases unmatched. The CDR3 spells CASKPTSGDTGELFF. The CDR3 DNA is TGTGCCAGCAAACCGACTAGCGGAGACACCGGGGAGCTGTTTTTT.

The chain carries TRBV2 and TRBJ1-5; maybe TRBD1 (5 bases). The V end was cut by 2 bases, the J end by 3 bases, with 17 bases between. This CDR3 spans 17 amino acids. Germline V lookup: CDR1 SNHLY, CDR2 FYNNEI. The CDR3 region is CASSETKGRGINQPQHF. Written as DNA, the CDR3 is TGTGCCAGCAGTGAAACCAAGGGACGGGGGATCAATCAGCCCCAGCATTTT. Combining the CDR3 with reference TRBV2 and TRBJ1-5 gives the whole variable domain EPEVTQTPSHQVTQMGQEVILRCVPISNHLYFYWYRQILGQKVEFLVSFYNNEISEKSEIFDDQFSVERPDGSNFTLKIRSTKLEDSAMYFCASSETKGRGINQPQHFGDGTRLSIL.

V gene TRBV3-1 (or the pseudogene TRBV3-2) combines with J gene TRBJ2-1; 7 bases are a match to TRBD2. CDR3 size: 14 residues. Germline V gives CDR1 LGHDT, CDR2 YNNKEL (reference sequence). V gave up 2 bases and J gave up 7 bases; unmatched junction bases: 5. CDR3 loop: CASSQSGTTNEQFF. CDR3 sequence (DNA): TGTGCCAGCAGCCAATCAGGGACTACAAATGAGCAGTTCTTC.

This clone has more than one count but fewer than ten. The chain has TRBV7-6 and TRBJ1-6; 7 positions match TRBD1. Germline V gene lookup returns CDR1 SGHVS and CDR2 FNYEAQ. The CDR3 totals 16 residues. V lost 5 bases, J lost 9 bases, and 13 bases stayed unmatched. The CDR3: CASSQTGTVRGSPLHF. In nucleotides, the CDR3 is TGTGCCAGCAGCCAGACCGGGACAGTTCGGGGTTCACCCCTCCACTTT. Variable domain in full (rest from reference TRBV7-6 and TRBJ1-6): GAGVSQSPRYKVTKRGQDVALRCDPISGHVSLYWYRQALGQGPEFLTYFNYEAQQDKSGLPNDRFSAERPEGSISTLTIQRTEQRDSAMYRCASSQTGTVRGSPLHFGNGTRLTVT.

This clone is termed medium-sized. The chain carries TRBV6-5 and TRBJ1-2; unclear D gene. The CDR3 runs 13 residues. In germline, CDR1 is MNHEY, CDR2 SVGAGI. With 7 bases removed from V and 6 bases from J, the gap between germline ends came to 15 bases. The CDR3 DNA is TGTGCCAGCACTAAGGGAATTTTCGATGGCTACACCTTC. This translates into CASTKGIFDGYTF.

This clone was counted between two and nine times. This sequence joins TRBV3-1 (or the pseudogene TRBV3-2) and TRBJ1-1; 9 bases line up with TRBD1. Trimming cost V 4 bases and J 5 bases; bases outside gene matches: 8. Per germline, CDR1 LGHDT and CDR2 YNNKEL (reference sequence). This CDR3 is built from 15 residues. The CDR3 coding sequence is TGTGCCAGCAGCCTCGGACAGGGGCCGGGGACTGAAGCTTTCTTT. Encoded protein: CASSLGQGPGTEAFF.

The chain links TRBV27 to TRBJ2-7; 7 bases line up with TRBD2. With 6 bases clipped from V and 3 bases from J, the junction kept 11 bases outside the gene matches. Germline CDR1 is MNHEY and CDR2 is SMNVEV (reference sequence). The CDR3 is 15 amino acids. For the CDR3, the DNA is TGTGCCAGCAGAACTACGGGACTAAAGTTCTACGAGCAGTACTTC. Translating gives CASRTTGLKFYEQYF.